The 10 T cell receptor beta chains given below trace back to one sample, sequenced in a study of T cells in Graves' hyperthyroidism and ophthalmopathy. RNA transcripts were the template for amplifying TCR beta CDR3 regions. Using the HTBI primer set, a first-round RT-PCR was run on the TCR CDR3. MiXCR, run by TCRdb on the multiplex PCR reads, gives a single entry per CDR3 protein. The sample has hundreds of thousands of distinct CDR3 sequences, 15% to 18% seen once. The sample consisted of blood. The receptors derive from a young woman with Graves' hyperthyroidism.

This clonotype was seen repeatedly, ten times or more. This chain's CDR3 is CASRPRVRLVEQYF. The CDR3 nucleotides are TGTGCCAGCAGACCCAGGGTTCGTCTCGTCGAGCAGTACTTC. The rearrangement joins TRBV2 to TRBJ2-7; TRBD1 is a possible D gene (5 bases). The CDR3 runs to 14 residues. With 6 bases removed from V and 6 bases from J, the gap between germline ends came to 18 bases. The V gene's germline CDR1 is SNHLY and CDR2 FYNNEI.

This chain joins TRBV20-1 and TRBJ2-1; D perhaps matches TRBD2 (5 bases). CDR1 and CDR2 (germline): DFQATT, SNEGSKA (reference sequence). This CDR3 is built from 13 residues. V shed 1 base and J shed 9 bases, with 13 bases lying between them. The CDR3 region is CSARAPLGSEQFF. The CDR3 DNA reads as TGCAGTGCTAGAGCCCCCTTGGGGAGTGAGCAGTTCTTC.

This clonotype was observed a handful of times. The chain combines TRBV29-1 with TRBJ2-3; no clear D gene. CDR1 SQVTM and CDR2 ANQGSEA come from the germline V gene. This CDR3 has 12 residues. Between the trimmed V and J ends, which lost 3 bases and 3 bases, there was a span of 7 bases. The DNA of the CDR3 is TGCAGCGTTGAGGATCTGACAGATACGCAGTATTTT. Translation: CSVEDLTDTQYF.

This clonotype was detected only a few times. The rearrangement joins TRBV14 to TRBJ2-7, with 10 bases aligning to TRBD2. Per germline, CDR1 SGHDN and CDR2 FVKESK. This CDR3 has 14 residues. Trimming at V came to 3 bases and at J to 3 bases, leaving 2 bases not matched to a gene. CDR3 sequence: CASSQGLASYEQYF. The CDR3 bases are TGTGCCAGCAGCCAGGGACTAGCGAGCTACGAGCAGTACTTC.

This clonotype was counted at least ten times. V usage is TRBV24-1 and J usage is TRBJ1-5; 8 positions match TRBD1. V lost 3 bases to trimming and J lost 3 bases; unmatched junction nucleotides: 3. CDR1 KGHDR and CDR2 SFDVKD come from the germline V gene. The CDR3 is made up of 15 amino acids. The CDR3 region is CATSDGTGINQPQHF. As DNA, the CDR3 is TGTGCCACCAGTGATGGGACAGGAATCAATCAGCCCCAGCATTTT.

The V gene is TRBV15, the J gene TRBJ2-7; perhaps TRBD1 as D (5 bases). This CDR3 has 15 residues. The germline CDR1 and CDR2 sequences are LNHNV and YYDKDF (reference sequence). Trimming shortened V by 0 bases and J by 0 bases, and 9 bases separated the two germline ends. CDR3 DNA sequence: TGTGCCACCAGCAGAGAAGACAGCAGCTCCTACGAGCAGTACTTC. It translates to CATSREDSSSYEQYF.

In this sample, this clonotype turned up many times. J is TRBJ1-1 and V is TRBV12-3 or TRBV12-4; no reliable D call. The length of the CDR3 is 18 residues. V lost 4 bases and J 4 bases, leaving 25 bases between the germline ends. The CDR3 DNA reads as TGTGCCAGCAGTTCCCCCCACAAGATCGCAATCGGGGTCACTGAAGCTTTCTTT. Translating gives CASSSPHKIAIGVTEAFF.

The gene calls are TRBV6-5 and TRBJ1-5, with D perhaps TRBD1 (5 bases). Per germline, CDR1 MNHEY and CDR2 SVGAGI. CDR3 length: 14 residues. V was trimmed by 1 base and J by 6 bases, leaving 10 bases between them. CDR3 protein: CASSYLGEGQPQHF. The CDR3 coding sequence is TGTGCCAGCAGTTACTTAGGGGAGGGTCAGCCCCAGCATTTT.

The V call is TRBV4-1, the J call TRBJ1-1; D gene unclear. V shed 1 base and J shed 3 bases, with 12 bases lying between them. Looked up from germline, CDR1 is MGHRA and CDR2 is YSYEKL. The CDR3 has 15 residues. The CDR3 here is CASSQGDLQDTEAFF. The CDR3 bases are TGCGCCAGCAGCCAAGGGGATCTGCAGGACACTGAAGCTTTCTTT.

This rearrangement joins TRBV7-2 to TRBJ1-3, with D possibly being TRBD1 (5 bases). Trimming shortened V by 5 bases and J by 4 bases, and 15 bases separated the two germline ends. The CDR3 spans 15 residues. CDR1 is SGHTA, CDR2 FQGNSA, per germline. The CDR3 protein is CASSLVTVLGNTIYF. Here the CDR3 DNA reads TGTGCCAGCAGCCTTGTGACAGTCTTGGGAAACACCATATATTTT.